This TCR beta chain was captured in a study of blood T cell repertoires in COVID-19. Study overall: Collection of acute and convalescent COVID-19 samples took place in the United States, Italy and Spain.

Clones were read by immunoSEQ multiplex PCR, and TCRdb kept only the in-frame ones, dropping some. Altogether roughly 80,000 clones are present, 88% being singletons, with the ten largest covering 9.1%. Per germline, CDR1 LNHDA and CDR2 SQIVND (reference sequence). The V gene end was trimmed by 9 bases and the J gene end by 7 bases; junction bases not matched to a gene: 8. The CDR3 extends over 15 amino acids. This clone was seen more than once but under ten times. The sample taken for sequencing was peripheral blood. The receptor was derived from a human donor in a cohort sampled during active COVID-19. The rearrangement joins TRBV19 to TRBJ2-1; 14 bases fit TRBD2. CDR3 DNA: TGTGCCAGCCGTCGGACTAGCGGGAGGTCTAATGAGCAGTTCTTC. Its translation is CASRRTSGRSNEQFF.